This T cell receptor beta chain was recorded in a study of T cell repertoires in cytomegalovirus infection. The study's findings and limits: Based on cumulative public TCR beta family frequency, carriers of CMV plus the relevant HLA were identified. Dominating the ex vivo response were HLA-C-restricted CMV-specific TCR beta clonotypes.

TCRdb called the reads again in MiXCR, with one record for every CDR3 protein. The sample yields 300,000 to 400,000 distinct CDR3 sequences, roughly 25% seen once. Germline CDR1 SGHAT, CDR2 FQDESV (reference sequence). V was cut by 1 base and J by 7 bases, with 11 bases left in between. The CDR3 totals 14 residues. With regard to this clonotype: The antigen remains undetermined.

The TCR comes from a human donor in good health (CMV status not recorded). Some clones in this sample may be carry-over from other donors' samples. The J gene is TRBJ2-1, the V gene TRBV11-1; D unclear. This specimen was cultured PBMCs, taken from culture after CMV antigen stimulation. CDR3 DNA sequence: TGTGCCAGCAGCTTAGACGGGCTTAAGAATGAGCAGTTCTTC. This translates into CASSLDGLKNEQFF.